These T cell receptor beta chains were read from a single sample in a study of T-cell reconstitution after alpha-beta-depleted transplantation in children. TCRdb itself ran the PCR reads through MiXCR, one entry per CDR3 protein. The table shows 700,000 or so distinct CDR3 sequences, with roughly 14% occurring only once. Sequenced material: PBMCs, taken before TCRalphabeta/CD19-depleted stem cell transplant. These receptor sequences come from a girl aged 2 to 9 with congenital amegakaryocytic thrombocytopenia, due to receive a stem cell transplant. Each CDR3 is given with its conserved first and last residue. Each record gives: CDR3 protein, CDR3 DNA, CDR3 length, J gene, V gene, clone size, D gene. The D gene is left open where the match is weak. For some rows the clone size is stated as once, few or many, or as a class when expanded; others skip it.

CDR3 protein: CASSLVEVVPLYNEQFF; CDR3 DNA: TGTGCCAGCAGCTTAGTAGAGGTTGTCCCCCTCTACAATGAGCAGTTCTTC; CDR3 length: 17; J gene: TRBJ2-1; V gene: TRBV7-8; clone size: many; D gene: -
CDR3 protein: CASSPQGDQPQHF; CDR3 DNA: TGTGCCAGCAGTCCGCAGGGAGATCAGCCCCAGCATTTT; CDR3 length: 13; J gene: TRBJ1-5; V gene: TRBV27; clone size: many; D gene: -
CDR3 protein: CSVEDGRRTDTQYF; CDR3 DNA: TGCAGCGTGGAGGACGGCCGTCGCACAGATACGCAGTATTTT; CDR3 length: 14; J gene: TRBJ2-3; V gene: TRBV29-1; clone size: -; D gene: -
CDR3 protein: CASIGSLGSEQYF; CDR3 DNA: TGTGCCAGCATAGGTAGCTTGGGATCCGAGCAGTACTTC; CDR3 length: 13; J gene: TRBJ2-7; V gene: TRBV7-6; clone size: many; D gene: -
CDR3 protein: CSTRNTDTQYF; CDR3 DNA: TGCAGTACCCGCAACACAGATACGCAGTATTTT; CDR3 length: 11; J gene: TRBJ2-3; V gene: TRBV20-1; clone size: many; D gene: -
CDR3 protein: CASSLDGASGRTDTQYF; CDR3 DNA: TGCGCCAGCAGCTTGGATGGGGCTAGCGGGAGAACAGATACGCAGTATTTT; CDR3 length: 17; J gene: TRBJ2-3; V gene: TRBV5-1; clone size: many; D gene: TRBD2
CDR3 protein: CASSPSPGGSAFF; CDR3 DNA: TGTGCCAGCAGCCCATCCCCGGGGGGATCGGCTTTCTTT; CDR3 length: 13; J gene: TRBJ1-1; V gene: TRBV13; clone size: many; D gene: -
CDR3 protein: CASSFDSYTDTQYF; CDR3 DNA: TGCGCCAGCAGCTTTGACAGTTACACAGATACGCAGTATTTT; CDR3 length: 14; J gene: TRBJ2-3; V gene: TRBV5-1; clone size: many; D gene: -
CDR3 protein: CASSMTESYEQYF; CDR3 DNA: TGTGCCAGTAGCATGACAGAGTCCTACGAGCAGTACTTC; CDR3 length: 13; J gene: TRBJ2-7; V gene: TRBV19; clone size: few; D gene: -
CDR3 protein: CASSRDREGSSPLHF; CDR3 DNA: TGTGCCAGCAGCCGGGACAGGGAAGGAAGTTCACCCCTCCACTTT; CDR3 length: 15; J gene: TRBJ1-6; V gene: TRBV4-2; clone size: many; D gene: TRBD1
CDR3 protein: CASRDRRQHLYNEQFF; CDR3 DNA: TGTGCCAGCAGGGACAGGCGGCAGCATCTCTACAATGAGCAGTTCTTC; CDR3 length: 16; J gene: TRBJ2-1; V gene: TRBV12-3/TRBV12-4; clone size: many; D gene: TRBD1
CDR3 protein: CASSEETGLGYTF; CDR3 DNA: TGTGCCAGCAGTGAAGAAACAGGGCTTGGCTACACCTTC; CDR3 length: 13; J gene: TRBJ1-2; V gene: TRBV6-1; clone size: many; D gene: -
CDR3 protein: CASSYRVDSNQPQHF; CDR3 DNA: TGTGCCAGCAGTTACAGGGTGGATAGCAATCAGCCCCAGCATTTT; CDR3 length: 15; J gene: TRBJ1-5; V gene: TRBV6-2/TRBV6-3; clone size: few; D gene: -
CDR3 protein: CATSRDLRLAGGMQYF; CDR3 DNA: TGTGCCACCAGCAGAGATCTTCGACTAGCGGGAGGGATGCAGTACTTC; CDR3 length: 16; J gene: TRBJ2-7; V gene: TRBV15; clone size: -; D gene: TRBD2
CDR3 protein: CASSRPPAPSPLHF; CDR3 DNA: TGTGCCAGCAGCCGCCCACCGGCCCCTTCACCCCTCCACTTT; CDR3 length: 14; J gene: TRBJ1-6; V gene: TRBV12-3/TRBV12-4; clone size: -; D gene: -
CDR3 protein: CASSPGTRGGSEQFF; CDR3 DNA: TGTGCCAGCAGTCCCGGGACTAGGGGTGGGAGTGAGCAGTTCTTC; CDR3 length: 15; J gene: TRBJ2-1; V gene: TRBV6-1; clone size: many; D gene: TRBD2
CDR3 protein: CSAPPGGPSDTQYF; CDR3 DNA: TGCAGTGCTCCTCCAGGAGGGCCTTCCGATACGCAGTATTTT; CDR3 length: 14; J gene: TRBJ2-3; V gene: TRBV20-1; clone size: many; D gene: -
CDR3 protein: CASSLDHGREQYF; CDR3 DNA: TGTGCCAGCAGCTTAGATCATGGGCGCGAGCAGTACTTC; CDR3 length: 13; J gene: TRBJ2-7; V gene: TRBV7-2; clone size: few; D gene: -
CDR3 protein: CASSFWDGTPYNEQFF; CDR3 DNA: TGTGCCAGCAGTTTCTGGGACGGGACCCCATACAATGAGCAGTTCTTC; CDR3 length: 16; J gene: TRBJ2-1; V gene: TRBV12-3/TRBV12-4; clone size: many; D gene: -
CDR3 protein: CSARAYRQDTQYF; CDR3 DNA: TGCAGTGCTAGAGCATACCGGCAGGATACGCAGTATTTT; CDR3 length: 13; J gene: TRBJ2-3; V gene: TRBV20-1; clone size: few; D gene: -
CDR3 protein: CASRAGGFQPQHF; CDR3 DNA: TGTGCCAGCAGGGCAGGGGGCTTTCAGCCCCAGCATTTT; CDR3 length: 13; J gene: TRBJ1-5; V gene: TRBV6-1; clone size: -; D gene: TRBD1
CDR3 protein: CSARDPLGAGYNEQFF; CDR3 DNA: TGCAGTGCTAGAGACCCACTAGGGGCGGGGTACAATGAGCAGTTCTTC; CDR3 length: 16; J gene: TRBJ2-1; V gene: TRBV20-1; clone size: many; D gene: -
CDR3 protein: CSARVQIGGTDTQYF; CDR3 DNA: TGCAGTGCTAGAGTTCAGATCGGGGGCACAGATACGCAGTATTTT; CDR3 length: 15; J gene: TRBJ2-3; V gene: TRBV20-1; clone size: -; D gene: -
CDR3 protein: CASSSGTVSTDTQYF; CDR3 DNA: TGCGCCAGCAGCTCCGGGACCGTTAGCACAGATACGCAGTATTTT; CDR3 length: 15; J gene: TRBJ2-3; V gene: TRBV5-1; clone size: many; D gene: -
CDR3 protein: CATSAKYAGGRRGYTF; CDR3 DNA: TGTGCCACCAGCGCAAAATATGCCGGGGGGCGTCGGGGCTACACCTTC; CDR3 length: 16; J gene: TRBJ1-2; V gene: TRBV15; clone size: few; D gene: -
CDR3 protein: CSARGQLAGTDTQYF; CDR3 DNA: TGCAGTGCTAGAGGCCAACTAGCGGGCACAGATACGCAGTATTTT; CDR3 length: 15; J gene: TRBJ2-3; V gene: TRBV20-1; clone size: many; D gene: TRBD2
CDR3 protein: CASSLVGHNSPLHF; CDR3 DNA: TGCGCCAGCAGCTTAGTGGGACACAATTCACCCCTCCACTTT; CDR3 length: 14; J gene: TRBJ1-6; V gene: TRBV5-1; clone size: many; D gene: -
CDR3 protein: CASSSAHRNQPQHF; CDR3 DNA: TGTGCCAGCAGTTCGGCACACCGGAATCAGCCCCAGCATTTT; CDR3 length: 14; J gene: TRBJ1-5; V gene: TRBV12-3/TRBV12-4; clone size: -; D gene: -
CDR3 protein: CASSNDRTNTGELFF; CDR3 DNA: TGCGCCAGCAGCAACGACAGGACGAACACCGGGGAGCTGTTTTTT; CDR3 length: 15; J gene: TRBJ2-2; V gene: TRBV5-1; clone size: many; D gene: -
CDR3 protein: CATTPGTKDSYQETQYF; CDR3 DNA: TGTGCCACCACACCCGGGACTAAAGACTCGTACCAAGAGACCCAGTACTTC; CDR3 length: 17; J gene: TRBJ2-5; V gene: TRBV10-3; clone size: many; D gene: TRBD2
CDR3 protein: CSERAISGGFYNEQFF; CDR3 DNA: TGCAGTGAGAGAGCAATTTCCGGAGGATTTTACAATGAGCAGTTCTTC; CDR3 length: 16; J gene: TRBJ2-1; V gene: TRBV20-1; clone size: -; D gene: -
CDR3 protein: CASSVKRDSYNEQFF; CDR3 DNA: TGCGCCAGCAGCGTGAAGCGGGATTCCTACAATGAGCAGTTCTTC; CDR3 length: 15; J gene: TRBJ2-1; V gene: TRBV5-1; clone size: -; D gene: TRBD2
CDR3 protein: CSVESGRTPLISGNEQFF; CDR3 DNA: TGCAGCGTTGAATCGGGGAGGACTCCTCTCATTTCAGGGAATGAGCAGTTCTTC; CDR3 length: 18; J gene: TRBJ2-1; V gene: TRBV29-1; clone size: many; D gene: -
CDR3 protein: CSARAPIGRVAADTQYF; CDR3 DNA: TGCAGTGCTAGAGCTCCTATCGGTAGAGTGGCCGCAGATACGCAGTATTTT; CDR3 length: 17; J gene: TRBJ2-3; V gene: TRBV20-1; clone size: many; D gene: -
CDR3 protein: CSAKIAGAYEQYF; CDR3 DNA: TGCAGTGCTAAAATAGCGGGGGCCTACGAGCAGTACTTC; CDR3 length: 13; J gene: TRBJ2-7; V gene: TRBV20-1; clone size: many; D gene: TRBD2
CDR3 protein: CASAYAGALSYEQYF; CDR3 DNA: TGTGCCAGCGCCTATGCGGGGGCTTTGTCCTACGAGCAGTACTTC; CDR3 length: 15; J gene: TRBJ2-7; V gene: TRBV5-5; clone size: few; D gene: -
CDR3 protein: CSARKDNEQFF; CDR3 DNA: TGCAGTGCTCGGAAGGACAATGAGCAGTTCTTC; CDR3 length: 11; J gene: TRBJ2-1; V gene: TRBV20-1; clone size: many; D gene: -
CDR3 protein: CASSLDQGSNTGELFF; CDR3 DNA: TGTGCCAGCAGTTTAGATCAGGGATCGAACACCGGGGAGCTGTTTTTT; CDR3 length: 16; J gene: TRBJ2-2; V gene: TRBV28; clone size: many; D gene: -
CDR3 protein: CASRFGISNTEAFF; CDR3 DNA: TGTGCCAGCAGGTTTGGTATATCGAACACTGAAGCTTTCTTT; CDR3 length: 14; J gene: TRBJ1-1; V gene: TRBV6-1; clone size: many; D gene: -
CDR3 protein: CAILNGVLTF; CDR3 DNA: TGTGCCATTCTGAACGGGGTCCTGACTTTC; CDR3 length: 10; J gene: TRBJ2-6; V gene: TRBV30; clone size: -; D gene: -
CDR3 protein: CASSASLGWNEQFF; CDR3 DNA: TGTGCCAGCAGCGCCTCCCTGGGGTGGAATGAGCAGTTCTTC; CDR3 length: 14; J gene: TRBJ2-1; V gene: TRBV11-2; clone size: many; D gene: -
CDR3 protein: CASSRGTGIYEQYF; CDR3 DNA: TGCGCCAGCAGCCGAGGGACAGGGATTTACGAGCAGTACTTC; CDR3 length: 14; J gene: TRBJ2-7; V gene: TRBV5-1; clone size: many; D gene: TRBD1
CDR3 protein: CSAPRQETQYF; CDR3 DNA: TGCAGTGCCCCCAGACAAGAGACCCAGTACTTC; CDR3 length: 11; J gene: TRBJ2-5; V gene: TRBV20-1; clone size: many; D gene: -
CDR3 protein: CASSFYNPGELFF; CDR3 DNA: TGTGCCAGCAGTTTTTATAACCCCGGGGAGCTGTTTTTT; CDR3 length: 13; J gene: TRBJ2-2; V gene: TRBV6-5; clone size: many; D gene: -
CDR3 protein: CSVRAAGQETQYF; CDR3 DNA: TGCAGCGTTCGGGCAGCGGGACAAGAGACCCAGTACTTC; CDR3 length: 13; J gene: TRBJ2-5; V gene: TRBV29-1; clone size: many; D gene: TRBD2
CDR3 protein: CSARDLGPGANVLTF; CDR3 DNA: TGCAGTGCTAGAGATCTCGGACCTGGGGCCAACGTCCTGACTTTC; CDR3 length: 15; J gene: TRBJ2-6; V gene: TRBV20-1; clone size: many; D gene: -
CDR3 protein: CAISDDRDTGELFF; CDR3 DNA: TGTGCCATCAGTGACGACAGGGACACCGGGGAGCTGTTTTTT; CDR3 length: 14; J gene: TRBJ2-2; V gene: TRBV10-3; clone size: many; D gene: TRBD1
CDR3 protein: CASSIPPPAEQPQHF; CDR3 DNA: TGTGCCAGTAGTATACCACCTCCGGCCGAGCAGCCCCAGCATTTT; CDR3 length: 15; J gene: TRBJ1-5; V gene: TRBV19; clone size: -; D gene: -
CDR3 protein: CATSTSGNSYEQYF; CDR3 DNA: TGCGCCACCTCGACTAGCGGGAACTCCTACGAGCAGTACTTC; CDR3 length: 14; J gene: TRBJ2-7; V gene: TRBV5-1; clone size: few; D gene: TRBD2
CDR3 protein: CASSLTPPPAGGHVTQYF; CDR3 DNA: TGCGCCAGCAGCTTGACTCCCCCCCCAGCGGGAGGTCACGTTACGCAGTATTTT; CDR3 length: 18; J gene: TRBJ2-3; V gene: TRBV5-1; clone size: few; D gene: TRBD2
CDR3 protein: CSARARGRGGTDTQYF; CDR3 DNA: TGCAGTGCTAGAGCCCGGGGCAGGGGAGGCACAGATACGCAGTATTTT; CDR3 length: 16; J gene: TRBJ2-3; V gene: TRBV20-1; clone size: few; D gene: -
CDR3 protein: CASSLPPESNEQFF; CDR3 DNA: TGTGCCAGCAGCTTACCACCCGAGAGTAATGAGCAGTTCTTC; CDR3 length: 14; J gene: TRBJ2-1; V gene: TRBV7-3; clone size: -; D gene: -
CDR3 protein: CSADLHSETQYF; CDR3 DNA: TGCAGTGCGGACCTCCACTCGGAGACCCAGTACTTC; CDR3 length: 12; J gene: TRBJ2-5; V gene: TRBV20-1; clone size: few; D gene: -